This T cell receptor (beta chain) was recorded in a study of cytomegalovirus exposure and HLA in healthy donors. On the study more broadly: The early release's HLA-typed donors yielded approximately 82 million unique TCRs.

Study-wide findings and caveats: Under in vitro conditions, three CMV-associated chains were confirmed as specific for CMV antigens. Prior analysis indicated that the majority of TCR beta V segments exhibited productivity approximately 90% or approximately 30% of the time. CMV serostatus stood as the only immune exposure information on hand.

This clone was observed a single time. Its specificity is not known. V lost 6 bases to trimming and J lost 8 bases; unmatched junction nucleotides: 11. Per the germline V gene, CDR1 is MNHEY and CDR2 is SVGAGI. This CDR3 has 15 amino acids. PCR amplification relied on 60 Vbeta primers (plus 13 Jbeta primers). TCRdb's table, derived via immunoSEQ multiplex PCR, lists solely in-frame clones and lacks some. The sample carries around 110,000 clones, around 75% recorded once. The receptor's source is a woman younger than 30 in good health and CMV-seronegative. The sequenced material came from PBMCs. The V gene is TRBV6-5, the J gene TRBJ2-1; 9 bases are a match to TRBD1. The CDR3 sequence is CASSFGTGFVHEQFF. The CDR3 coding sequence is TGTGCCAGCAGCTTCGGGACAGGGTTTGTCCATGAGCAGTTCTTC.